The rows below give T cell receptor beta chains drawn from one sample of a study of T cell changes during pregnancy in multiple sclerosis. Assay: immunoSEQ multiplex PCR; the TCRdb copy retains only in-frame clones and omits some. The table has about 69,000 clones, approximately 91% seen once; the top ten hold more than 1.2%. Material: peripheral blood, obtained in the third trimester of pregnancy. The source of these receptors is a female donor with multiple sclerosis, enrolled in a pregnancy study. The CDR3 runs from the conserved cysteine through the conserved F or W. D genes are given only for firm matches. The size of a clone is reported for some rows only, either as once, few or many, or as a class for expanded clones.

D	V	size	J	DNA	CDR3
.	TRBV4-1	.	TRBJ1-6	TGCGCCAGCGGGGCGGCGGGAGGGATTAATTCACCCCTCCACTTT	CASGAAGGINSPLHF
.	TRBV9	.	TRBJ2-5	TGTGCCAGCAGCGTAGGAAGGTCCGGAGGGGAGACCCAGTACTTC	CASSVGRSGGETQYF
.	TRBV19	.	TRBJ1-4	TGTGCCAGTAGTACAAGACACCAAACTAATGAAAAACTGTTTTTT	CASSTRHQTNEKLFF
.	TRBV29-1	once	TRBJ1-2	TGCAGCGTTGAGGAGTCCCGCGGCTATGGCTACACCTTC	CSVEESRGYGYTF
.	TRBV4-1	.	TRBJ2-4	TGCGCCAGCAGCCGCGGCCAGGGTGGGTCCAAAAACATTCAGTACTTC	CASSRGQGGSKNIQYF
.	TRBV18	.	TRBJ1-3	TGTGCCAGCTCACTTGGTACGAGCTCTGGAAACACCATATATTTT	CASSLGTSSGNTIYF
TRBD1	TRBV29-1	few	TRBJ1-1	TGCAGCGCCCGGACAGGGTTTGAAGCTTTCTTT	CSARTGFEAFF
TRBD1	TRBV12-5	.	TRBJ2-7	TGTGCTAGTGGTTTGTCTCGACAGGGTACCGACGAGCAGTACTTC	CASGLSRQGTDEQYF
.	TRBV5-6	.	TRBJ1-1	TGTGCCAGCAGATTTCGCACTGAAGCTTTCTTT	CASRFRTEAFF
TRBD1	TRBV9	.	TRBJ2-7	TGTGCCAGCAGCGTAGGGACAGGTACTGAGTACGAGCAGTACTTC	CASSVGTGTEYEQYF
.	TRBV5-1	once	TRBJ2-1	TGCGCCAGCAGGCAGGTGGGTTTAGTGGATGAGCAGTTCTTC	CASRQVGLVDEQFF
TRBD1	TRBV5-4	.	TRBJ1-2	TGTGCCAGCAGTCTGGGCGGGACAGGGGGCCTGGACTATGGCTACACCTTC	CASSLGGTGGLDYGYTF
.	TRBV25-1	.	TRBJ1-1	TGTGCCAGCAGTAATAGACAGTACACTGAAGCTTTCTTT	CASSNRQYTEAFF
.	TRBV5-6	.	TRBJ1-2	TGTGCCAGCAGCGGCATGAACAGGGCTGGGGGCTACACCTTC	CASSGMNRAGGYTF
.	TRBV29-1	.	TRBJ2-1	TGCAGCGCTCGAGGGCAGGTGGATGAGCAGTTCTTC	CSARGQVDEQFF
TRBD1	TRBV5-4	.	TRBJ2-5	TGTGCCAGCAGCCCGCAGGACAGGCAAGAGACCCAGTACTTC	CASSPQDRQETQYF
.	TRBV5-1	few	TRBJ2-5	TGCGCCAGCAGCTTGGTGGGTACCGGGACTCTCCAAGAGACCCAGTACTTC	CASSLVGTGTLQETQYF
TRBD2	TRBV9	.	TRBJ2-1	TGTGCCAGCAGCGTAGGGACTAGCGGGGGGGCCTCCTACAATGAGCAGTTCTTC	CASSVGTSGGASYNEQFF
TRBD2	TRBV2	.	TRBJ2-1	TGTGCGGACGGGGGGGTCAGCTCCTACAATGAGCAGTTCTTC	CADGGVSSYNEQFF
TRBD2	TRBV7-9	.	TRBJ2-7	TGTGCCAGCAGCGGGACTAGCGAGCAGTACTTC	CASSGTSEQYF
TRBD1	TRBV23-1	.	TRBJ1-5	TGCGCCAGCAGTCAATCATCCCCCAATAGGACAGGGGGCCATCAGCCCCAGCATTTT	CASSQSSPNRTGGHQPQHF
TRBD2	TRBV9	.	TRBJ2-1	TGTGCCAGCAGCAAGACTAGCATCGCCTACAATGAGCAGTTCTTC	CASSKTSIAYNEQFF
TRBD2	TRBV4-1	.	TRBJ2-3	TGCGCCAGCCGTATTAGCGGGGGGGCGGGGGATACGCAGTATTTT	CASRISGGAGDTQYF
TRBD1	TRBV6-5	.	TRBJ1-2	TGTGCCAGCAGCAAACCGGGACAGGGAACTATTGGCTACACCTTC	CASSKPGQGTIGYTF
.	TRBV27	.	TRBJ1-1	TGTGCCAGCAGTTTGAGGGCATGGAACACTGAAGCTTTCTTT	CASSLRAWNTEAFF
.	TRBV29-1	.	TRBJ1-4	TGCAGCGTTGTAACAGCAACTAATGAAAAACTGTTTTTT	CSVVTATNEKLFF
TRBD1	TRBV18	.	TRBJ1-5	TGTGCCAGCTCGAGGGACAGGGAGTGGGGGGGGCACAATCAGCCCCAGCATTTT	CASSRDREWGGHNQPQHF
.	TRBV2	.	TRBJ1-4	TGTGCCAGCAGTGAAATGTGGCAGGGTGATGAAAAACTGTTTTTT	CASSEMWQGDEKLFF
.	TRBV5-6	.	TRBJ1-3	TGTGCCAGCAGCACCCCCCGGACAGCCAGCTCTGGAAACACCATATATTTT	CASSTPRTASSGNTIYF
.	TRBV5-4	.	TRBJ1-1	TGTGCCAGCAGCTTTGGACAGAGGACTGAAGCTTTCTTT	CASSFGQRTEAFF
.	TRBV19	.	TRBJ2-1	TGTGCCAGTAGTTACGCAGTATTAAGCAATGAGCAGTTCTTC	CASSYAVLSNEQFF
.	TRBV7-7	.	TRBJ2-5	TGTGCTAGCAGCCAACAGGGTTTGGAGACCCAGTACTTC	CASSQQGLETQYF
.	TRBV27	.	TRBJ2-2	TGTGCCAGCAGTTTAATAGCGGCGGGACGCACCGGGGAGCTGTTTTTT	CASSLIAAGRTGELFF
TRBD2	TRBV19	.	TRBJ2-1	TGTGCCAGTAGTCTCCGACTAGCGGGGGGGATCGATGAGCAGTTCTTC	CASSLRLAGGIDEQFF
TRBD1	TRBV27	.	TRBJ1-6	TGTGCCAGCAGTTTAGTGACAGGGAATTCACCCCTCCACTTT	CASSLVTGNSPLHF
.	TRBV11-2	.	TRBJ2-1	TGTGCCAGCAGTCCCCAGGATGAGCAGTTCTTC	CASSPQDEQFF
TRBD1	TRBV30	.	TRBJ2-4	TGTGCCTGGAGTTTCAGGGGGCGCGGAAACATTCAGTACTTC	CAWSFRGRGNIQYF
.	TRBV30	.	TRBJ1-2	TGTGCCTGGACACCACAGGCTCCATATGGCTACACCTTC	CAWTPQAPYGYTF
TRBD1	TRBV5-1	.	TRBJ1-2	TGCGCCAGCAGCTCTCGACAGGGAGATGGCTACACCTTC	CASSSRQGDGYTF
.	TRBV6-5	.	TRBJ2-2	TGTGCCAGCAGGCTACAGGTTCGAACCGGGGAGCTGTTTTTT	CASRLQVRTGELFF
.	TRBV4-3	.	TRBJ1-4	TGCGCCAGCAGCCAAGATCTCTGGGGGGCAACTAATGAAAAACTGTTTTTT	CASSQDLWGATNEKLFF